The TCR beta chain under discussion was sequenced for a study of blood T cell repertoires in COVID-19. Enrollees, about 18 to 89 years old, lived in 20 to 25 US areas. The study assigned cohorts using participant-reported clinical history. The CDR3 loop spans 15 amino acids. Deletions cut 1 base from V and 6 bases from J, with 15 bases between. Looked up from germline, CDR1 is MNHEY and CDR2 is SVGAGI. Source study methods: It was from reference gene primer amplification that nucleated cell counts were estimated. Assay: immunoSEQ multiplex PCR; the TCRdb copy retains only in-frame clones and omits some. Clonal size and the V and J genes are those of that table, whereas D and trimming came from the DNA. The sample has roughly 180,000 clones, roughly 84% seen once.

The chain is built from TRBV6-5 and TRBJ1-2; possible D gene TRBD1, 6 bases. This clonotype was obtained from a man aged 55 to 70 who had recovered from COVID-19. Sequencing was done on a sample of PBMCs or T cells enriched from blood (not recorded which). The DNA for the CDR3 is TGTGCCAGCAGTTACTACGGACAGAATCCGAATGGCTACACCTTC. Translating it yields CASSYYGQNPNGYTF.